This T cell receptor beta chain emerged from a study of technical replicates of blood from a handful of donors (dated by TCRdb to the late 2010s). Libraries came from the immunoSEQ multiplex PCR assay. TCRdb stores this immuneACCESS table with in-frame sequences only. Part of the clones is absent; in the studies checked, under half of the shortfall reflects unresolved V genes, and no reason is known for the rest. The sample table shows tens of thousands of clones, and just over 90% are seen once. Jointly, the top ten make up over 3.5% of the sample. CDR1 and CDR2 are read off the germline V gene as SGHTA and FQGNSA. The CDR3 numbers 16 residues from cysteine through phenylalanine. Solely the CDR3 DNA is kept, with 48 bases framed from the first base. Relative to germline, V is missing 5 bases and J is missing 4 bases, with 8 bases of the junction outside any gene match. In the case of this clone: Which antigen it targets is not known. No per-base quality is available; no much larger clone lies one base away.

Sequenced material: PBMCs. The clonotype was recovered from a human donor in good health. Some clones in this sample may be carry-over from other donors' samples. The V and J genes are TRBV7-2 and TRBJ2-6, with 7 bases aligning to TRBD1. The CDR3 region reads CASSRRGGSGANVLTF. The DNA reads TGTGCCAGCAGCCGCCGAGGGGGCTCCGGGGCCAACGTCCTGACTTTC.